The table lists the clone carrying this T cell receptor beta chain with a few counts. Its antigen is still unknown. Researchers ran the PCR with 60 Vbeta and 13 Jbeta primers. Some clones are missing from TCRdb's copy, which holds only in-frame ones; the method was immunoSEQ multiplex PCR. The sample has more than 95,000 clones, roughly 68% seen once; the top ten hold around 4%. Germline-derived CDR1 and CDR2 are MNHEY and SMNVEV (reference sequence). Losses at the gene ends were 5 bases for V and 3 bases for J; bases not matched to a gene: 6. The CDR3 runs to 14 residues. The sample belongs to a study of cytomegalovirus exposure and HLA in healthy donors. Looking at the study overall: Tens of millions of unique TCR sequences came from HLA-typed donors in an early release. General study points: Reported findings show TCR beta sequences accurately forecast HLA-A and HLA-B alleles in most subjects.

The receptor was isolated from a woman aged 45-65 years in good health and CMV-seropositive. Sequencing used PBMCs. V usage is TRBV27 and J usage is TRBJ2-7; TRBD1 agrees at 8 bases. The CDR3 DNA reads TGTGCCAGCAGTCCCCGTACAGGGGGCTACGAGCAGTACTTC. Translation gives CASSPRTGGYEQYF.